This TCR beta chain emerged from a study of blood T cells in healthy people across ages. Using a J-beta primer mix together with a sample-barcoded 5' primer, a second PCR was run for about 6 to 11 cycles. TCRdb reprocessed the 5' RACE reads with MiXCR, giving one entry per CDR3 protein. The profile shows hundreds of thousands of distinct CDR3 sequences, 49% of them singletons. Findings and caveats of the study: Long-lived donors exceeded aged donors in naive CD4+ cells and diversity. Unsorted PBMCs prevented conclusive naive versus antigen-experienced comparison.

This clonotype came up a few times. Its target is unknown. CDR3 length equals 15 residues. V gave up 6 bases and J gave up 4 bases; unmatched junction bases: 11. Germline values: CDR1 MDHEN, CDR2 SYDVKM. This clonotype was sampled from a woman aged 55-69 years in good health. The chain joins TRBV28 to TRBJ2-5; 7 positions agree with TRBD2. The sequenced sample consisted of blood. CDR3 loop: CASSPAHGRGETQYF. The CDR3, as DNA: TGTGCCAGCAGCCCGGCACATGGGAGGGGAGAGACCCAGTACTTC.